The rows below give T cell receptor beta chains drawn from one sample of a study of tumor-infiltrating lymphocytes in primary liver carcinoma. TCRdb re-called the multiplex PCR reads through MiXCR, storing one row per CDR3 protein. Counted here are just over 300,000 distinct CDR3 sequences, approximately 54% occurring once; the ten biggest clones make up more than 15%. The specimen sequenced was peripheral blood. The origin of the receptors is a woman in her 30s with primary liver carcinoma and hepatitis B virus infection. CDR3s include the opening cysteine and the closing phenylalanine or tryptophan. The order of the fields is clone size, J gene, D gene, V gene, CDR3 protein, CDR3 DNA. A D gene is named only where the DNA matches it firmly. Part of the rows lack a size; the others show once, few, many or a class for expanded clones.

. TRBJ2-1 TRBD2 TRBV11-2 CASSLLHGRVNEQFF TGTGCCAGCAGCTTACTGCACGGGAGGGTGAATGAGCAGTTCTTC
many TRBJ2-3 . TRBV5-6 CASSLRADTQYF TGTGCCAGCAGCTTGAGGGCAGATACGCAGTATTTT
many TRBJ2-7 TRBD2 TRBV4-2 CASSPTRGNSGDEQYF TGTGCCAGCAGCCCGACAAGAGGAAATAGCGGGGACGAGCAGTACTTC
. TRBJ2-2 . TRBV5-5 CASSPDTNTGELFF TGTGCCAGCAGTCCCGATACTAACACCGGGGAGCTGTTTTTT
many TRBJ2-1 TRBD2 TRBV6-2/TRBV6-3 CASSFPRAGGRSYNEQFF TGTGCCAGCAGTTTCCCCAGGGCGGGAGGCCGCTCCTACAATGAGCAGTTCTTC
. TRBJ1-1 TRBD1 TRBV11-2 CASYSTGVNTESFF TGTGCCAGCTACTCGACAGGGGTAAACACTGAATCTTTCTTT
. TRBJ2-3 . TRBV6-5 CASSYGSGSTDTQYF TGTGCCAGCAGTTACGGTTCTGGGAGCACAGATACGCAGTATTTT
. TRBJ2-2 . TRBV28 CASSWDEGGELFF TGTGCCAGCAGTTGGGACGAAGGGGGGGAGCTGTTTTTT
many TRBJ1-1 . TRBV11-2 CASSPGVEAFF TGTGCCAGCAGCCCCGGGGTTGAAGCTTTCTTT
. TRBJ1-1 . TRBV6-1 CASMGGGTEAFF TGTGCCAGCATGGGGGGGGGCACTGAAGCTTTCTTT
few TRBJ1-6 . TRBV4-3 CASSQDLDEYNSPLHF TGCGCCAGCAGCCAAGATCTCGACGAATATAATTCACCCCTCCACTTT
once TRBJ1-1 . TRBV12-5 CASVRGGSETFF TGTGCTAGTGTCCGGGGGGGATCTGAAACTTTCTTT
. TRBJ2-1 TRBD2 TRBV6-2/TRBV6-3 CASRGDGTSGRFNEQFF TGTGCCAGCAGGGGCGACGGGACTAGCGGGAGGTTTAATGAGCAGTTCTTC
. TRBJ2-5 . TRBV13 CASSLSPTHRREDTQYF TGTGCCAGCAGCCTCAGTCCGACTCACAGGAGAGAGGATACCCAGTACTTC
few TRBJ2-5 . TRBV12-3/TRBV12-4 CASSLAAGTRVAQYF TGTGCCAGCAGTTTGGCGGCAGGGACCCGAGTGGCCCAGTACTTC
many TRBJ2-7 TRBD2 TRBV14 CASSQGLAGFYEQYF TGTGCCAGCAGCCAAGGACTAGCGGGCTTCTACGAGCAGTACTTC
few TRBJ1-3 . TRBV12-3/TRBV12-4 CASSLGFRSGNTIYF TGTGCCAGCAGTTTAGGGTTCCGATCCGGAAACACCATATATTTT